The 29 T cell receptor beta chains given below trace back to one sample, sequenced in a study of T cell responses to AZD1222 COVID-19 vaccine. Using immunoSEQ multiplex PCR, the repertoire was profiled, and TCRdb retains in-frame clones only, with some absent. Found here are 95,000 to 110,000 clones, over 90% of them singletons; the top ten hold about 5%. Source: peripheral blood, taken on day 0 of AZD1222 vaccination. These receptors were obtained from an adult in good health.

The V call is TRBV7-2, the J call TRBJ2-3; D gene unclear. V lost 7 bases and J 5 bases, leaving 10 bases between the germline ends. The CDR3 contains 12 residues. CDR1 is SGHTA, CDR2 FQGNSA, per germline. The CDR3 protein is CASTLGVDTQYF. CDR3 DNA sequence: TGTGCCAGCACCCTCGGAGTAGATACGCAGTATTTT. Full variable domain (rest looked up from reference TRBV7-2 and TRBJ2-3): GAGVSQSPSNKVTEKGKDVELRCDPISGHTALYWYRQSLGQGLEFLIYFQGNSAPDKSGLPSDRFSAERTGGSVSTLTIQRTQQEDSAVYLCASTLGVDTQYFGPGTRLTVL.

This clone was counted a single time. The rearrangement uses TRBV7-9 and TRBJ2-7; 11 positions agree with TRBD2. V lost 6 bases to trimming and J lost 6 bases; unmatched junction nucleotides: 4. Germline CDR1 SEHNR, CDR2 FQNEAQ (reference sequence). The CDR3 extends over 13 amino acids. CDR3 in DNA: TGTGCCAGCAGACAAGGACTAGCGGGCGAGCAGTACTTC. This encodes CASRQGLAGEQYF.

In its sample, this clone was seen once. The junction and the germline gene differ at one end; a read error may be behind it. The gene calls are TRBV12-3 or TRBV12-4 and TRBJ2-3; D remains unclear. The CDR3 contains 11 residues. CDR3 bases: TGTGCCAGCAGTATAGCAGCTACGCAGTATTTT. Residues: CASSIAATQYF.

The gene calls are TRBV5-1 and TRBJ2-7; D gene uncertain. The V end lost 4 bases, the J end lost 4 bases, and 6 bases lay between the germline ends. There are 11 residues in the CDR3. The germline V gene encodes CDR1 SGHRS and CDR2 YFSETQ. In DNA, the CDR3 is TGCGCCAGCAGCGAGTCGTACGAGCAGTACTTC. It yields the protein CASSESYEQYF.

This chain connects TRBV6-5 to TRBJ1-2, with D unclear. Germline V gene lookup returns CDR1 MNHEY and CDR2 SVGAGI. CDR3 size: 12 residues. Between the trimmed V and J ends, which lost 6 bases and 4 bases, there was a span of 9 bases. Here the CDR3 reads CASSRDFYGYTF. The CDR3 bases are TGTGCCAGCAGCCGTGATTTCTATGGCTACACCTTC.

The chain links TRBV7-8 to TRBJ2-1; TRBD2 matches at 11 bases. Per germline, CDR1 SGHVS and CDR2 FQNEAQ. The CDR3 loop spans 18 amino acids. V shed 4 bases, J shed 3 bases, and the junction held 11 bases outside the gene matches. CDR3 coding DNA: TGTGCCAGCAGCTACCGACACTCCGGGACTAGCGGCTACAATGAGCAGTTCTTC. The encoded protein is CASSYRHSGTSGYNEQFF.

The CDR3: CASRANEQFF. In DNA form, the CDR3 reads TGTGCCAGCAGGGCGAATGAGCAGTTCTTC. The gene calls are TRBV5-5 and TRBJ2-1; no clear D gene. This CDR3 has 10 residues. Looked up from germline, CDR1 is SGHKS and CDR2 is YYEKEE (reference sequence). With 5 bases removed from V and 7 bases from J, the gap between germline ends came to 4 bases.

V is TRBV11-2 and J is TRBJ2-7; no clear D gene. Germline CDR1 reads SGHAT; CDR2 reads FQNNGV. V dropped 1 base and J dropped 5 bases, with 6 bases sitting between them. The CDR3 is made up of 12 amino acids. CDR3 nucleotide sequence: TGTGCCAGCAGCTTAGGGTTCGACGAGCAGTACTTC. Protein: CASSLGFDEQYF.

The CDR3 protein is CASMGRGYYNEQFF. Here the CDR3 DNA reads TGTGCCAGCATGGGGAGGGGCTACTACAATGAGCAGTTCTTC. The chain uses TRBV25-1 and TRBJ2-1; 7 bases are a match to TRBD2. Germline V gives CDR1 MGHDK, CDR2 SYGVNS. The CDR3 has 14 residues. Germline trimming cut 7 bases from V and 3 bases from J; bases unmatched to any gene: 6.

V gene TRBV5-6 combines with J gene TRBJ2-7; 7 bases are shared with TRBD1. This CDR3 spans 14 amino acids. The germline V gene has CDR1 SGHDT and CDR2 YYEEEE. V shed 4 bases, J shed 3 bases, and the junction held 7 bases outside the gene matches. The chain's CDR3 is CASSRGGAIYEQYF. The CDR3 bases are TGTGCCAGCAGCAGAGGGGGCGCAATCTACGAGCAGTACTTC.

This clone came up once. V usage is TRBV11-3 and J usage is TRBJ2-7; maybe TRBD1 (6 bases). The germline CDR1 and CDR2 sequences are SGHNT and YENEEA. Deletions cut 5 bases from V and 6 bases from J, with 14 bases between. This CDR3 is built from 13 residues. The CDR3 sequence is CASSAQGLGEQYF. The CDR3 DNA follows: TGTGCCAGCAGCGCCCAGGGGTTGGGCGAGCAGTACTTC. Using reference TRBV11-3 and TRBJ2-7 for the parts outside the CDR3, the full variable domain is EAGVVQSPRYKIIEKKQPVAFWCNPISGHNTLYWYLQNLGQGPELLIRYENEEAVDDSQLPKDRFSAERLKGVDSTLKIQPAELGDSAVYLCASSAQGLGEQYFGPGTRLTVT.

V and J are TRBV3-1 (or the pseudogene TRBV3-2) and TRBJ2-6, with D tentatively TRBD2 (6 bases). The V end was cut by 9 bases, the J end by 3 bases, with 9 bases between. CDR1 is LGHDT and CDR2 is YNNKEL in the germline V gene (reference sequence). The CDR3 is 13 amino acids. CDR3: CASGGIGANVLTF. CDR3 nucleotides: TGTGCCAGTGGGGGGATTGGGGCCAACGTCCTGACTTTC.

V is TRBV27 and J is TRBJ2-7, with D perhaps TRBD2 (5 bases). Germline V gene lookup returns CDR1 MNHEY and CDR2 SMNVEV (reference sequence). With 7 bases removed from V and 5 bases from J, the gap between germline ends came to 6 bases. The CDR3 is 10 residues long. In DNA, the CDR3 is TGTGCCAGCACGACTAACGAGCAGTACTTC. Translating it yields CASTTNEQYF.

This clone was detected once. This chain joins TRBV20-1 and TRBJ2-4; 8 bases line up with TRBD2. Germline assignment: CDR1 DFQATT and CDR2 SNEGSKA (reference sequence). V was pared by 5 bases and J by 13 bases, with 10 bases of the junction left unmatched. The CDR3 contains 12 residues. CDR3: CSARGLAGGQYF. DNA of the CDR3: TGCAGTGCTCGTGGACTAGCCGGGGGGCAGTACTTC.

The rearrangement links TRBV7-9 to TRBJ2-1; D gene unclear. Germline CDR1 is SEHNR and CDR2 is FQNEAQ (reference sequence). This CDR3 contains 12 residues. V lost 5 bases and J lost 7, with 9 bases in between. This CDR3 is CASSPYLNEQFF. CDR3 nucleotides: TGTGCCAGCAGCCCCTACCTGAATGAGCAGTTCTTC.

This chain uses TRBV2 with TRBJ1-2; D is unresolved. Trimming left V 6 bases short and J 7 bases short, with 15 bases between. The germline CDR1 and CDR2 sequences are SNHLY and FYNNEI. This CDR3 contains 13 residues. The CDR3 here is CASSATGITGYTF. CDR3 bases: TGTGCCAGCAGCGCTACCGGAATCACTGGCTACACCTTC. The variable domain in full, completed from reference TRBV2 and TRBJ1-2, reads EPEVTQTPSHQVTQMGQEVILRCVPISNHLYFYWYRQILGQKVEFLVSFYNNEISEKSEIFDDQFSVERPDGSNFTLKIRSTKLEDSAMYFCASSATGITGYTFGSGTRLTVV.

This chain joins TRBV7-9 and TRBJ2-7; 9 bases are a match to TRBD1. The CDR3 is 12 residues long. Germline V gives CDR1 SEHNR, CDR2 FQNEAQ (reference sequence). V lost 4 bases to trimming and J lost 6 bases; unmatched junction nucleotides: 1. CDR3 in amino acids: CASSSTGGEQYF. The CDR3 coding sequence is TGTGCCAGCAGCTCGACAGGGGGCGAGCAGTACTTC.

This sequence joins TRBV28 and TRBJ1-5, with unresolved D. In germline, CDR1 is MDHEN, CDR2 SYDVKM. The length of the CDR3 is 17 residues. V dropped 6 bases and J dropped 9 bases, with 27 bases sitting between them. The CDR3 nucleotides are TGTGCCAGCAGCTCTAAAGGAGGAGGTTCCCTCGATCTGCCCCAGCATTTT. This sequence encodes CASSSKGGGSLDLPQHF.

This chain connects TRBV11-3 to TRBJ2-1; TRBD2 matches at 7 bases. V lost 1 base, J lost 9 bases, and 18 bases stayed unmatched. This CDR3 has 18 amino acids. Looked up from germline, CDR1 is SGHNT and CDR2 is YENEEA. The CDR3 region is CASSLGGGRGGPLGEQFF. The CDR3, as DNA: TGTGCCAGCAGCTTAGGGGGAGGGAGGGGCGGTCCCCTAGGTGAGCAGTTCTTC.

This sequence joins TRBV19 and TRBJ1-1; D is ambiguous. This CDR3 contains 13 residues. The V gene's germline CDR1 is LNHDA and CDR2 SQIVND (reference sequence). V shed 2 bases and J shed 1 base, with 5 bases lying between them. For the CDR3, the DNA is TGTGCCAGTAGTATACAGGCGAACACTGAAGCTTTCTTT. Encoded protein: CASSIQANTEAFF.

V gene TRBV28 combines with J gene TRBJ1-2; perhaps TRBD1 as D (5 bases). The CDR3 length is 14 residues. In germline, CDR1 is MDHEN, CDR2 SYDVKM. Trimming stripped 3 bases from V and 6 bases from J, with 14 bases between. CDR3 nucleotides: TGTGCCAGCAGTTTCGTCCGGGGGGGGAATGGCTACACCTTC. It codes for CASSFVRGGNGYTF.

CDR3 region: CASSLRQGVAETQYF. As DNA, the CDR3 is TGTGCCAGCAGCTTACGACAGGGGGTAGCGGAGACCCAGTACTTC. The genes are TRBV7-2 and TRBJ2-5, with TRBD1 identical over 9 bases. V shed 2 bases and J 5 bases; nucleotides not matched to a gene: 6. This CDR3 comprises 15 residues. Looked up from germline, CDR1 is SGHTA and CDR2 is FQGNSA. Combining the CDR3 with reference TRBV7-2 and TRBJ2-5 gives the whole variable domain GAGVSQSPSNKVTEKGKDVELRCDPISGHTALYWYRQSLGQGLEFLIYFQGNSAPDKSGLPSDRFSAERTGGSVSTLTIQRTQQEDSAVYLCASSLRQGVAETQYFGPGTRLLVL.

The chain joins TRBV2 to TRBJ2-3; 9 bases agree with TRBD1. The V segment lost 7 bases and the J segment 5 bases; nucleotides outside the gene matches: 4. Per germline, CDR1 SNHLY and CDR2 FYNNEI. This CDR3 contains 13 residues. Here the CDR3 reads CASTGQGRDTQYF. The CDR3 nucleotides read TGTGCCAGCACAGGACAGGGGCGAGATACGCAGTATTTT.

Concerning this clone itself: At one of its ends the junction is not consistent with the germline gene, which may arise from a read error. The chain combines TRBV7-7 with TRBJ2-7, with D perhaps being TRBD1 or TRBD2 (5 bases each). The V gene's germline CDR1 is SSHAT and CDR2 FNYEAQ (reference sequence). This CDR3 region has 13 residues. As DNA, the CDR3 is TGTGCTAGCAGCTTGGGGGTAGCGTCGGAGCAGTACTTC. Its translation: CASSLGVASEQYF. The whole variable domain, filled in from reference TRBV7-7 and TRBJ2-7, reads GAGVSQSPRYKVTKRGQDVTLRCDPISSHATLYWYQQALGQGPEFLTYFNYEAQPDKSGLPSDRFSAERPEGSISTLTIQRTEQRDSAMYRCASSLGVASEQYFGPGTRLTVT.

The chain uses TRBV4-1 and TRBJ1-5; no clear D gene. V lost 5 bases and J lost 1, with 12 bases in between. The germline V gene has CDR1 MGHRA and CDR2 YSYEKL. The length of the CDR3 is 15 residues. For the CDR3, the DNA is TGCGCCAGCAGCTCTACAGAGAACAGCAATCAGCCCCAGCATTTT. Its protein is CASSSTENSNQPQHF.

V is TRBV5-1 and J is TRBJ1-6; D uncertain. Trimming cost V 1 base and J 8 bases, with 13 bases left between them. The germline CDR1 and CDR2 sequences are SGHRS and YFSETQ. The CDR3 contains 15 residues. CDR3 nucleotide sequence: TGCGCCAGCAGCTTGTCAGTCCAGCCGGATTCACCCCTCCACTTT. Amino acid sequence: CASSLSVQPDSPLHF.

The gene calls are TRBV6-5 and TRBJ1-1; 11 bases are a match to TRBD1. V dropped 5 bases and J dropped 5; count of bases not matched to a gene: 7. Germline V gene data show CDR1 as MNHEY and CDR2 as SVGAGI. The CDR3 length is 15 residues. The CDR3: CASSRPGQGETEAFF. In nucleotides, the CDR3 is TGTGCCAGCAGTCGACCGGGACAGGGGGAAACTGAAGCTTTCTTT.

CDR3 residues: CASRIIGAPGEQYF. The DNA for the CDR3 is TGTGCCAGCAGGATAATCGGGGCCCCAGGGGAGCAGTACTTC. The J gene is TRBJ2-7, the V gene TRBV6-5; D is tentatively TRBD1 or TRBD2 (5 bases each). The CDR3 has 14 amino acids. The ends were cut back, 6 bases at V and 7 bases at J, with 19 bases in the middle. Germline-derived CDR1 and CDR2 are MNHEY and SVGAGI.

This clone was counted between two and nine times. The chain recombines TRBV18 with TRBJ2-1; 16 bases are shared with TRBD2. Germline V gene lookup returns CDR1 KGHSH and CDR2 LQKENI. The CDR3 consists of 20 residues. Trimming removed 4 bases from V and 6 bases from J; junction bases left unmatched: 15. The CDR3 loop is CASSRTGLAGGPGEPNEQFF. CDR3 nucleotide sequence: TGTGCCAGCTCACGAACGGGACTAGCGGGAGGGCCAGGTGAGCCCAATGAGCAGTTCTTC.